The sequence of this TCR beta chain was determined in a study of Ad26.COV2.S vaccination and SARS-CoV-2 variants. Overall study findings and caveats: Vaccine recipients posted higher spike-specific TCR breadth than their placebo counterparts.

Per the germline V gene, CDR1 is LNHDA and CDR2 is SQIVND (reference sequence). The V gene end was trimmed by 5 bases and the J gene end by 5 bases; junction bases not matched to a gene: 16. The CDR3 sequence is 19 residues long. TCRdb keeps only in-frame clones here, not all; method: immunoSEQ multiplex PCR. The data hold approximately 150,000 clones, with roughly 85% observed a single time. As to this clone: Antigen specificity is unknown.

Sequenced here: peripheral blood, sampled after recovery from COVID-19. V is TRBV19 and J is TRBJ2-1; 12 bases are a match to TRBD2. The receptor comes from a human donor who had recovered from COVID-19. CDR3 in DNA: TGTGCCAGTAGTGCCGGCCTCCGACTAGCGGGGGTTCCTGACAATGAGCAGTTCTTC. Encoded protein: CASSAGLRLAGVPDNEQFF.